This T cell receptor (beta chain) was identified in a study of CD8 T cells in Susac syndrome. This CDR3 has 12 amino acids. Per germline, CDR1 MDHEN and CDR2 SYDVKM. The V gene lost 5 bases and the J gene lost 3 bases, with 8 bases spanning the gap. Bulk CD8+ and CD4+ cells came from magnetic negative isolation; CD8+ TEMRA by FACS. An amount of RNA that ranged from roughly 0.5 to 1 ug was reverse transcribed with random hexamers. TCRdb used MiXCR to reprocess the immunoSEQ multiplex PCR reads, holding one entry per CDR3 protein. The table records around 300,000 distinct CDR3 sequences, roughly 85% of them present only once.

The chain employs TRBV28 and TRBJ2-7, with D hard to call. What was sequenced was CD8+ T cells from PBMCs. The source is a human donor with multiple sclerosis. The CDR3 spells CASSGNIYEQYF. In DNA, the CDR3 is TGTGCCAGCAGTGGCAACATCTACGAGCAGTACTTC.